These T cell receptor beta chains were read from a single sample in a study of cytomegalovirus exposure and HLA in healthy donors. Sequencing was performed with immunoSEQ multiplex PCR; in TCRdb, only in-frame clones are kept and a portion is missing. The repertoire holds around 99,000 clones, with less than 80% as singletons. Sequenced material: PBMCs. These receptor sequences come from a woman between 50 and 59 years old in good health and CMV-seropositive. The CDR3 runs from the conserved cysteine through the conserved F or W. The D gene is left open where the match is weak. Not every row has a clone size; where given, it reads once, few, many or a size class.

TGTTCCAGCAGCCAGGTCTCCTACGAGCAGTACTTC CSSSQVSYEQYF TRBJ2-7 - TRBV7-9 -
TGTGCCAGCTGCAGGGGCGCCTCCTACGAGCAGTACTTC CASCRGASYEQYF TRBJ2-7 - TRBV2 -
TGCGCCAGCAGCCAAACAGGGGTCTCTTACGAGCAGTACTTC CASSQTGVSYEQYF TRBJ2-7 - TRBV4-1 TRBD1
TGTGCCACCAGCAGAACGGACAGGGCCCCCAATCAGCCCCAGCATTTT CATSRTDRAPNQPQHF TRBJ1-5 once TRBV15 TRBD1
TGTGCCAGCAGCCCCCGGACAGGTTTCTCAGAGACCCAGTACTTC CASSPRTGFSETQYF TRBJ2-5 few TRBV7-8 TRBD1
TGTGCCAGCAGCTCAAGAGGACAGGTTGAAGCTTTCTTT CASSSRGQVEAFF TRBJ1-1 few TRBV7-9 TRBD1
TGCAGTGCCCTCACGATAAGCGGCTACACCTTC CSALTISGYTF TRBJ1-2 - TRBV20-1 -
TGCGCCAGCAGCTTGGTAGGGACTAGCACAGATACGCAGTATTTT CASSLVGTSTDTQYF TRBJ2-3 once TRBV5-1 -
TGTGCCACCAGCTTCGTCCCGGGACAGGGAGGGGATACGCAGTATTTT CATSFVPGQGGDTQYF TRBJ2-3 once TRBV15 TRBD1
TGTGCCAGCAGGCGGGGGGGCGGGGAGACCCAGTACTTC CASRRGGGETQYF TRBJ2-5 - TRBV2 TRBD2
TGTGCCAGCAGTGATCAGGGACTAGCGGGCGGGACCTACGAGCAGTACTTC CASSDQGLAGGTYEQYF TRBJ2-7 - TRBV2 TRBD2
TGTGCCAGCAGTGAGCGGACAGGAGGAGAGCCCCAGCATTTT CASSERTGGEPQHF TRBJ1-5 - TRBV2 TRBD1
TGTGCCAGCAGCTTACTACGGGGGGGCGAGCAGTACTTC CASSLLRGGEQYF TRBJ2-7 - TRBV7-8 TRBD2
TGTGCCAGCAGCAAAGTGTATTCTGGATTACAGGGCCCTATCCCTATTAATGAAAAACTGTTTTTT CASSKVYSGLQGPIPINEKLFF TRBJ1-4 - TRBV21-1 -